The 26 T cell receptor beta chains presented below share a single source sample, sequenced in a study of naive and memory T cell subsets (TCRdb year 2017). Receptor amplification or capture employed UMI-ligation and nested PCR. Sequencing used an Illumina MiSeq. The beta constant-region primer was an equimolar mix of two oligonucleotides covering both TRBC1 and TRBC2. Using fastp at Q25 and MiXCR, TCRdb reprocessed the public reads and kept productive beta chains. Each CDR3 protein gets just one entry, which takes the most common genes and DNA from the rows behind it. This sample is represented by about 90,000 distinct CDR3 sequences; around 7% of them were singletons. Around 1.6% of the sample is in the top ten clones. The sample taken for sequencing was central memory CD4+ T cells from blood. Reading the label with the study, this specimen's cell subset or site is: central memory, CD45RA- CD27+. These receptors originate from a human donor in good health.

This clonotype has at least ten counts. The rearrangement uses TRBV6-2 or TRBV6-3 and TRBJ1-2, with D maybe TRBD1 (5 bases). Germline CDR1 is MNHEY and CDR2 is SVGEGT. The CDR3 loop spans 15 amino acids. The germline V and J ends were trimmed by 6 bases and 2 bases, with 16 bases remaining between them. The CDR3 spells CASRAQGVENYGYTF. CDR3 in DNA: TGTGCCAGCAGGGCCCAGGGAGTTGAAAACTATGGCTACACCTTC.

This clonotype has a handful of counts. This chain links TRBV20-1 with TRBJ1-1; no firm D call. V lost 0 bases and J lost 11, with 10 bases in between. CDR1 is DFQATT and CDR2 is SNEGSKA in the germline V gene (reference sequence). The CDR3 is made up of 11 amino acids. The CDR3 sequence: CSARDRVGAFF. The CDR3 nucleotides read TGCAGTGCTAGAGATAGGGTGGGTGCTTTCTTT.

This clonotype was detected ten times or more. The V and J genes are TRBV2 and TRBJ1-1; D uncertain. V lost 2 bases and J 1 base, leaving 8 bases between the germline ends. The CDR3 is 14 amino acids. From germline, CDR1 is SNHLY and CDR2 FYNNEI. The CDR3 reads CASSEWTANTEAFF. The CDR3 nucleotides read TGTGCCAGCAGTGAATGGACCGCGAACACTGAAGCTTTCTTT.

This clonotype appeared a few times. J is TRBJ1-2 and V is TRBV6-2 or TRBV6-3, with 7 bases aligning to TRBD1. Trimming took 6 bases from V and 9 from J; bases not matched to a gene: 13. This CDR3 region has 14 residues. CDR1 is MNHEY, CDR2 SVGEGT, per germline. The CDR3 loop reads CASRRTGTEPSYTF. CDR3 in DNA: TGTGCCAGCAGACGGACCGGGACAGAGCCCAGCTACACCTTC.

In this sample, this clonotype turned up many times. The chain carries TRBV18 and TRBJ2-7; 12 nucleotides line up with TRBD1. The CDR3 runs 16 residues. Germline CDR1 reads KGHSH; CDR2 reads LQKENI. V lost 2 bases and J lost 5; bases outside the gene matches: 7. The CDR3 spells CASSPRGQGARDEQYF. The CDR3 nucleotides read TGTGCCAGCTCACCAAGGGGACAGGGGGCGAGAGACGAGCAGTACTTC.

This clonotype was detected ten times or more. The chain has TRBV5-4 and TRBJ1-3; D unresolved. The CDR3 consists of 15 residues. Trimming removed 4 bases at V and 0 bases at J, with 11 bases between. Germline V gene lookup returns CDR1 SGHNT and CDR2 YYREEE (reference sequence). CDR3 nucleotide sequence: TGTGCCAGCAGCGGAACACTTGGCTCTGGAAACACCATATATTTT. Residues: CASSGTLGSGNTIYF. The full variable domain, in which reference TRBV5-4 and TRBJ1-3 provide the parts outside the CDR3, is ETGVTQSPTHLIKTRGQQVTLRCSSQSGHNTVSWYQQALGQGPQFIFQYYREEENGRGNFPPRFSGLQFPNYSSELNVNALELDDSALYLCASSGTLGSGNTIYFGEGSWLTVV.

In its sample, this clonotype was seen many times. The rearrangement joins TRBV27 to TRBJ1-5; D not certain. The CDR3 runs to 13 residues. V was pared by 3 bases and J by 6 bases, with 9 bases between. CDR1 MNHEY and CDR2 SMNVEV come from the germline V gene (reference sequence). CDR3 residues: CASSFQVFQPQHF. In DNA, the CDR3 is TGTGCCAGCAGTTTTCAGGTCTTTCAGCCCCAGCATTTT.

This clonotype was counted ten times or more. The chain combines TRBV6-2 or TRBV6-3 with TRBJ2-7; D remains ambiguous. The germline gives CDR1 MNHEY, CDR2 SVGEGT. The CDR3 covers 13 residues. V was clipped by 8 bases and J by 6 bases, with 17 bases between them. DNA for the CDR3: TGTGCCAGCGGTTTTGGAAGCCGAGGCGAGCAGTACTTC. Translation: CASGFGSRGEQYF.

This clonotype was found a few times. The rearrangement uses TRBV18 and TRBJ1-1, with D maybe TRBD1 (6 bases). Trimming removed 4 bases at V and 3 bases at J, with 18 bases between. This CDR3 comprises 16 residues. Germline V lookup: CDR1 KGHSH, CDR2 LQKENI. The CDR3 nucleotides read TGTGCCAGCTCACTTCTCCAGGGGCAGCCTGACACTGAAGCTTTCTTT. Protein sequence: CASSLLQGQPDTEAFF.

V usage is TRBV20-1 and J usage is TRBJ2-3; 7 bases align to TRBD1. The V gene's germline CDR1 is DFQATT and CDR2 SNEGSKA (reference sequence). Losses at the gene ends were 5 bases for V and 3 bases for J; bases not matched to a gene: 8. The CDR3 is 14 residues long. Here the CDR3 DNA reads TGCAGTGCTCTGACACAGGGGCGAACAGATACGCAGTATTTT. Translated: CSALTQGRTDTQYF.

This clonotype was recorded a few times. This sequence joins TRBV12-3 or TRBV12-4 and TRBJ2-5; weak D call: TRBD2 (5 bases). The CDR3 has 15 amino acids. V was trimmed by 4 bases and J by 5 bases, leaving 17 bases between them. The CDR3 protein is CASSSYGIGGETQYF. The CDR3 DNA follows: TGTGCCAGCAGTTCCTACGGGATAGGCGGGGAGACCCAGTACTTC.

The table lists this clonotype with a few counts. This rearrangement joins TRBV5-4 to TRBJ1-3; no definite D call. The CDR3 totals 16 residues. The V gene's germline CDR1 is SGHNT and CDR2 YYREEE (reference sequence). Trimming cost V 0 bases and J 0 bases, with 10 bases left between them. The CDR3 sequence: CASSLGLMSSGNTIYF. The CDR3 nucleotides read TGTGCCAGCAGCTTGGGACTTATGAGCTCTGGAAACACCATATATTTT.

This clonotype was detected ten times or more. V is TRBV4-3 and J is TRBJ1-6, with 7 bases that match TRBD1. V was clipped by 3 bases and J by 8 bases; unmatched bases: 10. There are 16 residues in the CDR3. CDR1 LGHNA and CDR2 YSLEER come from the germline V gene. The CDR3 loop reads CASSQVTGKVHSPLHF. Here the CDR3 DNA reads TGCGCCAGCAGCCAGGTGACAGGGAAGGTACATTCACCCCTCCACTTT.

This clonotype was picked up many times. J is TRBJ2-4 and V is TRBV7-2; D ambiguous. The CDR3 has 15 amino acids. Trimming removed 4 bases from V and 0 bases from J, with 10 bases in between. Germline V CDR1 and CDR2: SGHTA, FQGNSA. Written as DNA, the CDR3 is TGTGCCAGCAGCTCGGAGCGATTAGCCAAAAACATTCAGTACTTC. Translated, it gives CASSSERLAKNIQYF.

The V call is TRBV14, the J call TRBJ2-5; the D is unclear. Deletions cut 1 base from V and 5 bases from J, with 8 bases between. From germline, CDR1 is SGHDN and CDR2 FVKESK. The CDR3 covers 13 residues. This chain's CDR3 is CASSQGHPETQYF. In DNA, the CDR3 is TGTGCCAGCAGCCAAGGCCACCCCGAGACCCAGTACTTC.

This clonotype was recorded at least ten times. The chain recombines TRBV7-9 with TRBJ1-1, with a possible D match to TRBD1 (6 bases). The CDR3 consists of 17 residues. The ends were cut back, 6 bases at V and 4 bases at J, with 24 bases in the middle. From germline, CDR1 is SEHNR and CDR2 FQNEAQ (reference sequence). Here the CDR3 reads CASSLRAGAASGTEAFF. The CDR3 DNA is TGTGCCAGCAGTTTACGGGCAGGGGCGGCTTCGGGCACTGAAGCTTTCTTT.

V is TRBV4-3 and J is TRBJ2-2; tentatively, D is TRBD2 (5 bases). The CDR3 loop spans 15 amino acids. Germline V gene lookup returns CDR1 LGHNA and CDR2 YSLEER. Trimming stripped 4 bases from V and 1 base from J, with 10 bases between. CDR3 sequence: CASSRLTGNTGELFF. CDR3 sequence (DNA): TGCGCCAGCAGCCGACTAACGGGGAACACCGGGGAGCTGTTTTTT.

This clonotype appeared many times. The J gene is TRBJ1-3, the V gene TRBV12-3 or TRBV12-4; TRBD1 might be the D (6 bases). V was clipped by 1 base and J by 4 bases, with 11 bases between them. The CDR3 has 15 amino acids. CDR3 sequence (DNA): TGTGCCAGCAGTTTAGGGGGGCAGGGAGGAAACACCATATATTTT. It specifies CASSLGGQGGNTIYF.

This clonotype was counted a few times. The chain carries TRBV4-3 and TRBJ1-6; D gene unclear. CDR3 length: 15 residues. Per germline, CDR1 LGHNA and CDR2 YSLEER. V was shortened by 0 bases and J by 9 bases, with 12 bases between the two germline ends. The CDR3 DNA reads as TGCGCCAGCAGCCAAGAAACTACGGGAGGTTCACCCCTCCACTTT. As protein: CASSQETTGGSPLHF.

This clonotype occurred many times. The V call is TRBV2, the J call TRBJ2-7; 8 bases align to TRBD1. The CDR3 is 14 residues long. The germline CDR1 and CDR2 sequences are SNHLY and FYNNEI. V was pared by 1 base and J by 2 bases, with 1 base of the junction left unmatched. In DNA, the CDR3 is TGTGCCAGCAGTGAAGGGACAGGGCCCTACGAGCAGTACTTC. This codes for CASSEGTGPYEQYF. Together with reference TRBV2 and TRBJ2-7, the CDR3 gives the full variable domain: EPEVTQTPSHQVTQMGQEVILRCVPISNHLYFYWYRQILGQKVEFLVSFYNNEISEKSEIFDDQFSVERPDGSNFTLKIRSTKLEDSAMYFCASSEGTGPYEQYFGPGTRLTVT.

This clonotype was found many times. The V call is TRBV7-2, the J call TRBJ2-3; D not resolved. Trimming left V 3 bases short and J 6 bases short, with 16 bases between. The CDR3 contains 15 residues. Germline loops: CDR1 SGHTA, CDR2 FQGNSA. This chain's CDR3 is CASSFRARDGDTQYF. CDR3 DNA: TGTGCCAGCAGCTTTAGGGCTAGGGATGGCGATACGCAGTATTTT.

CDR3 bases: TGCAGCGTGGCTGAGGATCCCTCTAGCACAGATACGCAGTATTTT. As protein: CSVAEDPSSTDTQYF. The chain joins TRBV29-1 to TRBJ2-3; no firm D call. The CDR3 runs 15 residues. Trimming cost V 6 bases and J 0 bases, with 16 bases left between them. The germline gives CDR1 SQVTM, CDR2 ANQGSEA.

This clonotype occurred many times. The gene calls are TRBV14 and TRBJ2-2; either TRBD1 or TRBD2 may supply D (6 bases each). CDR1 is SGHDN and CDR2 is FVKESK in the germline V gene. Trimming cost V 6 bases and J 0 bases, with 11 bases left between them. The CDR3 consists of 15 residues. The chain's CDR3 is CASRAGQSNTGELFF. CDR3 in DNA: TGTGCCAGCAGGGCGGGACAATCGAACACCGGGGAGCTGTTTTTT.

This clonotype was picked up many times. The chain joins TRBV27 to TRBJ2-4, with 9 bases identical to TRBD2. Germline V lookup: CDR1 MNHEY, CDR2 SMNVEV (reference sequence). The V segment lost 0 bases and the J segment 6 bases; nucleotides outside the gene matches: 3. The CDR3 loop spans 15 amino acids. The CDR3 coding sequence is TGTGCCAGCAGTTTATCCCTAGCGGGGTTAAACATTCAGTACTTC. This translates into CASSLSLAGLNIQYF.

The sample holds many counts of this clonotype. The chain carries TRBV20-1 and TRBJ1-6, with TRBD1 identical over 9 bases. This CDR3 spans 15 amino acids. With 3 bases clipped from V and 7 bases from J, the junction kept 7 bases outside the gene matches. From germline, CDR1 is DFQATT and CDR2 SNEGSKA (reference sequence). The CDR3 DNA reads TGCAGTGCTAGGGGCGGGGGACAGGGCAATTCACCCCTCCACTTT. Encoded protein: CSARGGGQGNSPLHF.

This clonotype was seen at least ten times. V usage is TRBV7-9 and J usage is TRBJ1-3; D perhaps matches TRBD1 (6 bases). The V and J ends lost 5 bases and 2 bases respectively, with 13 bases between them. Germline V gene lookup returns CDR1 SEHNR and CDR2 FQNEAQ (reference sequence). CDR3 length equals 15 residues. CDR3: CASSPGQRAGNTIYF. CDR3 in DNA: TGTGCCAGCAGCCCCGGACAGAGGGCTGGAAACACCATATATTTT.